This T cell receptor (beta chain) was identified during a study of early stage breast cancer tumors. Study-wide background: Most invasive tumors, about 75% of the 16, were ER+/PR+/HER2-. The ER+/PR+/HER2- tumors included 7 to 9 ductal and four lobular carcinomas. Study-level results: Functional markers like CD4, CD8 and FOXP3 were missed in bulk sequencing. In about 90% of the 16 patients, blood comparison separated tumor from normal breast.

As regards this clone: Its antigen is unknown.

Here immunoSEQ multiplex PCR was the method, and the copy in TCRdb shows in-frame clones only, minus some. The sample has fewer than 50,000 clones; 70% to 80% are singletons. Germline V gives CDR1 SQVTM, CDR2 ANQGSEA. Trimming took 0 bases from V and 0 from J; bases not matched to a gene: 5. The CDR3 contains 16 residues. Sequencing used blood. The J gene is TRBJ2-7, the V gene TRBV29-1; TRBD2 agrees at 10 bases. The receptor's source is a person aged 45 to 60 with breast cancer. Written as DNA, the CDR3 is TGCAGCGTTGAAGAAGCCGGGACTAGCGTCTCCTACGAGCAGTACTTC. It is translated as CSVEEAGTSVSYEQYF.